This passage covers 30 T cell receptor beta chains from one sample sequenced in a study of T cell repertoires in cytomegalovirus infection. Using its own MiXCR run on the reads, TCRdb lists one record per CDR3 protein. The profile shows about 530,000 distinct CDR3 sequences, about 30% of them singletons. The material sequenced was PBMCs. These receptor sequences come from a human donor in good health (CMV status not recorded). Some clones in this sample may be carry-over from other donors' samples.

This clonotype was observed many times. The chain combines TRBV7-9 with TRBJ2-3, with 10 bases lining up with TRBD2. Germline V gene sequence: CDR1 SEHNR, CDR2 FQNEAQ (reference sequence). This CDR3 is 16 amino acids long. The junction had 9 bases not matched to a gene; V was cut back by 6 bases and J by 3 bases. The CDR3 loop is CASRPKAGGPTDTQYF. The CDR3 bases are TGTGCCAGCAGGCCAAAAGCGGGAGGGCCGACAGATACGCAGTATTTT. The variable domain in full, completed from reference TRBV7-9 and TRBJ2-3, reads DTGVSQNPRHKITKRGQNVTFRCDPISEHNRLYWYRQTLGQGPEFLTYFQNEAQLEKSRLLSDRFSAERPKGSFSTLEIQRTEQGDSAMYLCASRPKAGGPTDTQYFGPGTRLTVL.

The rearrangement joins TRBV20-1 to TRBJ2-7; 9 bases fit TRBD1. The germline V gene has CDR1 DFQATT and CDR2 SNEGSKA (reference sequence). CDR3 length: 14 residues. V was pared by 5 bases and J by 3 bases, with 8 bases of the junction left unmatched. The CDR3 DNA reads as TGCAGTGCTTATCCGGGACAGGGAAGCTACGAGCAGTACTTC. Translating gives CSAYPGQGSYEQYF.

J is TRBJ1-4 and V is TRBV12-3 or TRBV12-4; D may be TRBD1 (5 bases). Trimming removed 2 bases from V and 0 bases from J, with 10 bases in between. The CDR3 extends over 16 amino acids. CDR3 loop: CASSLQGGATNEKLFF. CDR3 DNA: TGTGCCAGCAGTTTACAGGGTGGCGCAACTAATGAAAAACTGTTTTTT.

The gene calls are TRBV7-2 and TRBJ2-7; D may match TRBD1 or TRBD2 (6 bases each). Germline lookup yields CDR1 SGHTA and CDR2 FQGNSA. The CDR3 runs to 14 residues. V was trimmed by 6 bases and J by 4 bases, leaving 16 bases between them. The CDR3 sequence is CASRGGGPGYEQYF. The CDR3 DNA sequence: TGTGCCAGCAGGGGTGGGGGGCCGGGGTACGAGCAGTACTTC.

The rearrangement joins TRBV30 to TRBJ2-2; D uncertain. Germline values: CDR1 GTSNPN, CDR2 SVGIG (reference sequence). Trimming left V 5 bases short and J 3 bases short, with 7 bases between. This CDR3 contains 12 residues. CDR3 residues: CAWGEYTGELFF. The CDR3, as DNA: TGTGCCTGGGGGGAATACACCGGGGAGCTGTTTTTT.

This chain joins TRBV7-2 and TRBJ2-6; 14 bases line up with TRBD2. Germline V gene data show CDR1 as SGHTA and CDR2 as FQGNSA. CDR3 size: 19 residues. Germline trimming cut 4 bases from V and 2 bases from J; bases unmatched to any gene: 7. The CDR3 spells CASSSQTGLAGAGANVLTF. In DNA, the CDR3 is TGTGCCAGCAGCTCCCAAACGGGACTAGCGGGAGCTGGGGCCAACGTCCTGACTTTC.

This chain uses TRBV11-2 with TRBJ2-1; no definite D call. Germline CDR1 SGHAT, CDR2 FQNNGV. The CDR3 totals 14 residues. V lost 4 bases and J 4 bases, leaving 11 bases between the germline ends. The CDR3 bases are TGTGCCAGCAGCTCGCCTGACTGGTACAATGAGCAGTTCTTC. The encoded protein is CASSSPDWYNEQFF.

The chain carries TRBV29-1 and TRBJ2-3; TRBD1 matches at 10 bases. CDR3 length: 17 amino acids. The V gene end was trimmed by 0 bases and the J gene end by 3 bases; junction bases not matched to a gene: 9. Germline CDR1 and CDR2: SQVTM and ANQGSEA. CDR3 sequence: CSVEDQGGQGGTDTQYF. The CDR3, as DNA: TGCAGCGTTGAAGATCAGGGAGGACAGGGGGGAACAGATACGCAGTATTTT.

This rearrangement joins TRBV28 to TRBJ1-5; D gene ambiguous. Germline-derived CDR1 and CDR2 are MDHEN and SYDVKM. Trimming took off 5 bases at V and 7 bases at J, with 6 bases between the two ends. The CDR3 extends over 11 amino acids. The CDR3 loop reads CASSHSQPQHF. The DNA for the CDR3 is TGTGCCAGCAGTCACAGCCAGCCCCAGCATTTT. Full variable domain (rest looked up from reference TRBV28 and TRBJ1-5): DVKVTQSSRYLVKRTGEKVFLECVQDMDHENMFWYRQDPGLGLRLIYFSYDVKMKEKGDIPEGYSVSREKKERFSLILESASTNQTSMYLCASSHSQPQHFGDGTRLSIL.

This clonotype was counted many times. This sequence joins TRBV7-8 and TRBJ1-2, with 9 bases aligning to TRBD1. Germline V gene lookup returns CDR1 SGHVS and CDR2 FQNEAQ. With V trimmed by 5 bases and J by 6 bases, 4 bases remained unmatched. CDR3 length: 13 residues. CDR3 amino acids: CASSVQGADGYTF. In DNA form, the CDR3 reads TGTGCCAGCAGCGTACAGGGGGCGGATGGCTACACCTTC.

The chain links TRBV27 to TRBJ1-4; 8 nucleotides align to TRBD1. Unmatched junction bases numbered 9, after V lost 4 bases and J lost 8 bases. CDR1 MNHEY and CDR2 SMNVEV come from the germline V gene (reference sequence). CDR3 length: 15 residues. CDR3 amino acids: CASSSDRGKGEKLFF. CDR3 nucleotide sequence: TGTGCCAGCAGTTCCGACAGGGGAAAAGGCGAAAAACTGTTTTTT.

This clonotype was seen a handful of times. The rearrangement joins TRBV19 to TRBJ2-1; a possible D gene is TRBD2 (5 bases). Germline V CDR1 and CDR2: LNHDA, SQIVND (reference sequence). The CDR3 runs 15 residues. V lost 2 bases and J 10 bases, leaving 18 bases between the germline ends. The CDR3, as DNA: TGTGCCAGTAGTATACTAGCCCTTGAGGGTAGGGAGCAGTTCTTC. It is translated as CASSILALEGREQFF.

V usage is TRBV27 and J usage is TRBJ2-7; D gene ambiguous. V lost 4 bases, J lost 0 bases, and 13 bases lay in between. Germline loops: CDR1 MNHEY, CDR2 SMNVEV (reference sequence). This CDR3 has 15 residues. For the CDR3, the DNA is TGTGCCAGCAGTTCCTCCCTTGGGTACTCCTACGAGCAGTACTTC. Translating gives CASSSSLGYSYEQYF.

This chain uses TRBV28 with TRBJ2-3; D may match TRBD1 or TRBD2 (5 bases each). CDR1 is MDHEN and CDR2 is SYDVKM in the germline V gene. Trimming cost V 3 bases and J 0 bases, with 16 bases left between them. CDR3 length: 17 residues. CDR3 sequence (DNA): TGTGCCAGCAGTTTTTCGGGGACCGGTGCTAGCACAGATACGCAGTATTTT. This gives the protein CASSFSGTGASTDTQYF.

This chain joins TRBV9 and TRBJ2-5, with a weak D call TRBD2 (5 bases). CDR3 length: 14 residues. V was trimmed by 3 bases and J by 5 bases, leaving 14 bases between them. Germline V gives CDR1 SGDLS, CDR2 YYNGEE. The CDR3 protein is CASSDRYSVETQYF. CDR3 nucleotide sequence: TGTGCCAGCAGCGATAGGTATAGCGTGGAGACCCAGTACTTC.

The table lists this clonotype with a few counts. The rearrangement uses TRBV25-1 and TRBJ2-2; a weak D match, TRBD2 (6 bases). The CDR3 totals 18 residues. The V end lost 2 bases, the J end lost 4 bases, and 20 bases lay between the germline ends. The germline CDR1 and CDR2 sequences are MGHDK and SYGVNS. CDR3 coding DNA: TGTGCCAGCAGTGAAAGTGGTGGTTACGGGAGTGGCACCGGGGAGCTGTTTTTT. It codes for CASSESGGYGSGTGELFF.

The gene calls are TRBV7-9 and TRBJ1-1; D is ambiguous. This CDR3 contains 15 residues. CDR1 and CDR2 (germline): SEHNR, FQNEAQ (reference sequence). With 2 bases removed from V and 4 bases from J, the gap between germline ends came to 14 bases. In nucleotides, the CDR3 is TGTGCCAGCAGCTTAAGAGACGGGCCTGGCACTGAAGCTTTCTTT. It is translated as CASSLRDGPGTEAFF.

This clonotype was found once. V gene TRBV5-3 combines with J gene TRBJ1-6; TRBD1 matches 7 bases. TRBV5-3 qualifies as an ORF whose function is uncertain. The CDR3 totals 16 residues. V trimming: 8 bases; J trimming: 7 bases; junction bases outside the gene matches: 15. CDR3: CASSPPGGAKNSPLHF. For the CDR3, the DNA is TGTGCCAGCAGCCCGCCAGGGGGGGCCAAGAATTCACCCCTCCACTTT.

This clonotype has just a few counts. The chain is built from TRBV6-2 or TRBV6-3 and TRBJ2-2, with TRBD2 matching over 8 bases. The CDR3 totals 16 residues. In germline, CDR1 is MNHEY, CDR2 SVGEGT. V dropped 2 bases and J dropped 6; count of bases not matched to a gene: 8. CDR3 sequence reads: CASSYGSGTIPGELFF. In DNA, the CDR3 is TGTGCCAGCAGTTACGGTAGCGGGACCATCCCCGGGGAGCTGTTTTTT.

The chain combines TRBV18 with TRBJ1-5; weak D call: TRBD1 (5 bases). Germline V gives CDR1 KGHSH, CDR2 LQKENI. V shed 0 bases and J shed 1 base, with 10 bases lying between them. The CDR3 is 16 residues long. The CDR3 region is CASSPPGGMSNQPQHF. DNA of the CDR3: TGTGCCAGCTCACCACCGGGGGGGATGAGCAATCAGCCCCAGCATTTT.

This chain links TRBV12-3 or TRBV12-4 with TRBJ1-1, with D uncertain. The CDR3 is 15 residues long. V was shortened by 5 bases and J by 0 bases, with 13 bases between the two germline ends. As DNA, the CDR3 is TGTGCCAGCAGTAAGATTGTCGGGATGAACACTGAAGCTTTCTTT. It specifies CASSKIVGMNTEAFF.

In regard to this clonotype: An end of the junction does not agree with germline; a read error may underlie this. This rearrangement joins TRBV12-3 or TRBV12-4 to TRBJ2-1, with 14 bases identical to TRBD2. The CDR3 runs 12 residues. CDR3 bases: TGTGCCAGCAGGGGACTAGCGGGAGATAGTATCTTC. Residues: CASRGLAGDSIF.

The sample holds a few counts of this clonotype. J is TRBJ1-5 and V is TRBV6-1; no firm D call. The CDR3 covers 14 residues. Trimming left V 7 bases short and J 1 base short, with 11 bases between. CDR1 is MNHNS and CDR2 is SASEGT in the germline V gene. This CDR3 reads CASKRDNSNQPQHF. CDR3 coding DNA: TGTGCCAGCAAGAGAGACAACAGCAATCAGCCCCAGCATTTT.

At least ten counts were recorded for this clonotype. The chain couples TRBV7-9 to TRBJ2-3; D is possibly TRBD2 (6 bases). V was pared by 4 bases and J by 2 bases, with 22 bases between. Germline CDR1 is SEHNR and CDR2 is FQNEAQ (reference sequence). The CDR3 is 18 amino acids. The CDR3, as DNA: TGTGCCAGCAGCTACGGAATTCTGGGGACTGAGATCACAGATACGCAGTATTTT. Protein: CASSYGILGTEITDTQYF.

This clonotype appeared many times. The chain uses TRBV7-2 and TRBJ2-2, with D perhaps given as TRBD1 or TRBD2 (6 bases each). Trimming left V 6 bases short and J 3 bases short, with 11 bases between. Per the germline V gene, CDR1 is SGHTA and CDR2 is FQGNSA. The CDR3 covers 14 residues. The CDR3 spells CASRRGPDTGELFF. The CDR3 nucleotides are TGTGCCAGCAGACGGGGGCCGGACACCGGGGAGCTGTTTTTT.

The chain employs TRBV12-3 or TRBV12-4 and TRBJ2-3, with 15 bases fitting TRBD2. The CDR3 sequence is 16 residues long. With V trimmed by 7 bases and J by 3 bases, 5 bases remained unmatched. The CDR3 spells CASNSGTSGRTDTQYF. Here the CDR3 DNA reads TGTGCCAGCAACTCCGGGACTAGCGGGAGGACAGATACGCAGTATTTT.

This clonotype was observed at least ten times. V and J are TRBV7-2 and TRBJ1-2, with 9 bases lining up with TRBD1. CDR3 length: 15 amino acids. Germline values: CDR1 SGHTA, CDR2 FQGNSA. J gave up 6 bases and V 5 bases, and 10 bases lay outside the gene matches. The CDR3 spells CASSHKPGQGNGYTF. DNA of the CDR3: TGTGCCAGCAGCCACAAGCCGGGACAGGGTAATGGCTACACCTTC.

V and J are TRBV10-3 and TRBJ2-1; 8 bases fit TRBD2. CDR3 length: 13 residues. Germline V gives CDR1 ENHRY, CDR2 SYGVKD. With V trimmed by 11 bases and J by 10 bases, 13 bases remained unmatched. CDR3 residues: CACGTSGMWEQFF. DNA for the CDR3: TGTGCCTGTGGAACTAGCGGAATGTGGGAGCAGTTCTTC.

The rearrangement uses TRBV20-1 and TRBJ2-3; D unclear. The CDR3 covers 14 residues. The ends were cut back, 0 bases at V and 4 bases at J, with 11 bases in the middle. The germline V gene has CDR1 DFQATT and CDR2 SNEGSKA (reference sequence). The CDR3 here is CSARDLAAADTQYF. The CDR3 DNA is TGCAGTGCTAGAGATCTCGCGGCGGCAGATACGCAGTATTTT.

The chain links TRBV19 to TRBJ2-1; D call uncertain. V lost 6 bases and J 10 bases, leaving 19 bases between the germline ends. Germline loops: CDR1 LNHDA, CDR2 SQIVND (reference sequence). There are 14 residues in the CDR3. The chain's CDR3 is CASRGRGPDGEQFF. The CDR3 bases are TGTGCCAGTAGGGGCAGAGGACCCGACGGGGAGCAGTTCTTC.